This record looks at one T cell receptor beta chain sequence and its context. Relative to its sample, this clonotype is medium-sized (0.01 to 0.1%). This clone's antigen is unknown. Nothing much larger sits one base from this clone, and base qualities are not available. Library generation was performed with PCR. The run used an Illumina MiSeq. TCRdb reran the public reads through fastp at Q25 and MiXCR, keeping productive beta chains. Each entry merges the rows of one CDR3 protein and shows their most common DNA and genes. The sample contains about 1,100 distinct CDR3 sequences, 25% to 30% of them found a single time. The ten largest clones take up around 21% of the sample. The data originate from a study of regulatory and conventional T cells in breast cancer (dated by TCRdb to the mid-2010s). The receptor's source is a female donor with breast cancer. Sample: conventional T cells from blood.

Here the CDR3 is given as CASSSLTSTQPQHF. The base sequence is TGTGCCAGCAGCTCCTTGACCTCAACTCAGCCCCAGCATTTT. Recombination linked TRBV5-6 to TRBJ1-5; confidence is insufficient to name the D gene. V and J lose 3 bases and 6 bases, and a span of 13 bases separates them. The CDR3 measures 14 amino acids from cysteine to phenylalanine. Just the 42-base CDR3 DNA is kept, in frame starting at base 1. In the germline V gene, CDR1 corresponds to SGHDT and CDR2 to YYEEEE.